The rows below give T cell receptor beta chains drawn from one sample of a study of blood T cell repertoires in COVID-19. Repertoires were generated with immunoSEQ multiplex PCR, while TCRdb's copy carries only in-frame clones and drops some. Of 150,000 to 250,000 clones in the sample, roughly 84% were seen once. The sequenced material came from PBMCs or T cells enriched from blood (not recorded which). Receptors were obtained from a man in his forties who had recovered from COVID-19. CDR3s include the opening cysteine and the closing phenylalanine or tryptophan. The D gene is left open where the match is weak. Clone size is shown for a subset of rows, as once, few, many or a class of expanded clone.

>.|TRBV5-6|TRBJ1-4|.
TGTGCCAGCAGCTTGGCTGGCCAAAAACTGTTTTTT
CASSLAGQKLFF
>TRBD1|TRBV5-1|TRBJ1-2|.
TGCGCCAGCAGCCTGGGACAGGAGACCTATGGCTACACCTTC
CASSLGQETYGYTF
>TRBD1|TRBV19|TRBJ1-1|.
TGTGCCAGTAGTATAAGGGGGACAGAGAACACTGAAGCTTTCTTT
CASSIRGTENTEAFF
>TRBD1|TRBV5-4|TRBJ1-1|.
TGTGCCAGCAGCGGACGACAGGGTATGAACACTGAAGCTTTCTTT
CASSGRQGMNTEAFF
>TRBD2|TRBV5-1|TRBJ2-5|.
TGCGCCAGCAGCTCGGGACTAGCGGGGGGACCACAAGAGACCCAGTACTTC
CASSSGLAGGPQETQYF
>TRBD1|TRBV18|TRBJ1-2|.
TGTGCCAGCTCACCAGCAGAAGGGGGCGGCTACACCTTC
CASSPAEGGGYTF
>TRBD2|TRBV9|TRBJ2-1|.
TGTGCCAGCAGTCTTAGCGGGGGGGCCTACAATGAGCAGTTCTTC
CASSLSGGAYNEQFF
>.|TRBV27|TRBJ2-7|.
TGTGCCAGCAGTTTATTAGGGGGAATGTCCTACGAGCAGTACTTC
CASSLLGGMSYEQYF
>TRBD1|TRBV12-3/TRBV12-4|TRBJ1-2|.
TGTGCCAGCAGTTTAATCAGGGGGCAAGGCTACACCTTC
CASSLIRGQGYTF
>TRBD1|TRBV19|TRBJ1-1|once
TGTGCCAGTACCCAAGACAGGGTAAAGGTGAACACTGAAGCTTTCTTT
CASTQDRVKVNTEAFF
>.|TRBV29-1|TRBJ2-7|few
TGCAGCGTTCGTGGGCAGGGTTTAGAGCAGTACTTC
CSVRGQGLEQYF
>.|TRBV6-5|TRBJ1-5|.
TGTGCCAGCAGGGACAGAGTTAATCAGCCCCAGCATTTT
CASRDRVNQPQHF
>.|TRBV28|TRBJ2-5|.
TGTGCCAGCCGCCAGGGAGGACTTCAAGAGACCCAGTACTTC
CASRQGGLQETQYF
>TRBD2|TRBV5-1|TRBJ2-1|.
TGCGCCAGCATACTTTCGGCGGGGGGGCCCCACAATGAGCAGTTCTTC
CASILSAGGPHNEQFF
>.|TRBV5-5|TRBJ1-5|.
TGTGCCAGCAGCTTAGGGGGGGTTAGCAATCAGCCCCAGCATTTT
CASSLGGVSNQPQHF
>.|TRBV24-1|TRBJ1-2|.
TGTGCCACCAGTGAGGCCGACAGGAGCTATGGCTACACCTTC
CATSEADRSYGYTF
>.|TRBV2|TRBJ2-4|.
TGTGCCAGCAGACCGACGGGACTAGCCAAAAACATTCAGTACTTC
CASRPTGLAKNIQYF
>TRBD1|TRBV28|TRBJ1-4|once
TGTGCCAGCTCACAGGGGGCAGGGTCGAATGAAAAACTGTTTTTT
CASSQGAGSNEKLFF
>TRBD1|TRBV4-1|TRBJ1-6|.
TGCGCCAGCAGCCAAGGGGGACAGGGGATACGGTCACCCCTCCACTTT
CASSQGGQGIRSPLHF
>.|TRBV11-2|TRBJ1-2|once
TGTGCCAGCAGCCTTGGGTCTAAACTATATGGCTACACCTTC
CASSLGSKLYGYTF
>.|TRBV4-1|TRBJ1-4|.
TGCGCCAGCAGCCAGTGGGGGGGCAAAGTGGAAAAACTGTTTTTT
CASSQWGGKVEKLFF
>.|TRBV20-1|TRBJ1-2|.
TGCAGTGCTAGTAAGGGCAGGGCAAACTATGGCTACACCTTC
CSASKGRANYGYTF
>TRBD2|TRBV5-4|TRBJ2-1|.
TGTGCCAGCAGCCGATTGACTAGCGGGGGCCACAATGAGCAGTTCTTC
CASSRLTSGGHNEQFF
>.|TRBV6-2/TRBV6-3|TRBJ1-1|.
TGTGCCAGCAGTTTAACCCCGCGCGGGGGGTCTTTCTTT
CASSLTPRGGSFF
>.|TRBV19|TRBJ1-1|.
TGTGCCAGTAGTCTCCGACAGACCGGTGGCCTTGGCACTGAAGCTTTCTTT
CASSLRQTGGLGTEAFF
>.|TRBV7-2|TRBJ1-2|.
TGTGCCAGCAGCGAAACCAGGGTGGAAGGCTACACCTTC
CASSETRVEGYTF
>.|TRBV7-2|TRBJ1-5|.
TGTGCCAGCAGCCTCGAACGGGATCAGCCCCAGCATTTT
CASSLERDQPQHF
>TRBD1|TRBV6-5|TRBJ1-4|.
TGTGCCAGCAGTTACAGGGGACAGGGAACTAATGAAAAACTGTTTTTT
CASSYRGQGTNEKLFF
>TRBD2|TRBV28|TRBJ2-5|.
TGTGCCAGCAGCCAAGGCGGGGGGGAGGAGACCCAGTACTTC
CASSQGGGEETQYF